These 10 T cell receptor beta chains originate from one sample sequenced in a study of blood T cell repertoires in COVID-19 (dated by TCRdb to 2018 to 2020). The library was obtained by the immunoSEQ multiplex PCR assay. TCRdb took over this immuneACCESS table, retaining in-frame rearrangements with V and J assigned. Such tables are incomplete; in checked studies, under half of the missing clones stem from an unresolved V gene, and the remainder is unexplained. The sample table contains 200,000 to 300,000 clones; only one count was recorded for more than 75% of them. 2.3% of the sample rests with the top ten. Sequencing was carried out using peripheral blood. These receptors all stem from a woman in her forties or fifties with acute or convalescent COVID-19.

The chain employs TRBV28 and TRBJ2-3; no definite D call. CDR1 MDHEN and CDR2 SYDVKM come from the germline V gene. Between the trimmed V and J ends, which lost 8 bases and 2 bases, there was a span of 8 bases. This CDR3 has 12 amino acids. The CDR3 is CASEPITDTQYF. CDR3 in DNA: TGTGCCAGCGAGCCCATCACAGATACGCAGTATTTT. Complete variable domain (other parts from reference TRBV28 and TRBJ2-3): DVKVTQSSRYLVKRTGEKVFLECVQDMDHENMFWYRQDPGLGLRLIYFSYDVKMKEKGDIPEGYSVSREKKERFSLILESASTNQTSMYLCASEPITDTQYFGPGTRLTVL.

V and J are TRBV19 and TRBJ1-1, with a tentative D call TRBD1 (6 bases). CDR1 and CDR2 (germline): LNHDA, SQIVND (reference sequence). The CDR3 has 15 residues. Trimming removed 6 bases from V and 0 bases from J, with 14 bases in between. The CDR3 region is CASRLRGQVNTEAFF. CDR3 DNA sequence: TGTGCCAGTAGATTGCGGGGGCAAGTGAACACTGAAGCTTTCTTT.

This sequence joins TRBV4-2 and TRBJ1-3; D possibly corresponds to TRBD1 (5 bases). This CDR3 has 15 residues. The V end lost 0 bases, the J end lost 4 bases, and 10 bases lay between the germline ends. Germline-derived CDR1 and CDR2 are LGHNA and YNFKEQ. The CDR3: CASSQEQVSGNTIYF. CDR3 coding DNA: TGTGCCAGCAGCCAAGAACAGGTTTCAGGAAACACCATATATTTT.

The chain joins TRBV9 to TRBJ2-1; 8 bases align to TRBD2. The CDR3 has 13 residues. Germline V gene data show CDR1 as SGDLS and CDR2 as YYNGEE. Trimming removed 4 bases from V and 15 bases from J; junction bases left unmatched: 12. CDR3 sequence: CASSSQLPAGVFF. CDR3 nucleotide sequence: TGTGCCAGCAGCTCTCAGCTCCCAGCGGGAGTGTTCTTC.

The V gene is TRBV3-1 (or the pseudogene TRBV3-2), the J gene TRBJ2-7; tentative D call: TRBD2 (5 bases). Germline values: CDR1 LGHDT, CDR2 YNNKEL (reference sequence). The V end lost 5 bases, the J end lost 6 bases, and 17 bases lay between the germline ends. CDR3 size: 14 residues. The CDR3 loop reads CASSATNSLLEQYF. In nucleotides, the CDR3 is TGTGCCAGCAGCGCGACTAACTCCCTCCTCGAGCAGTACTTC.

This chain joins TRBV16 and TRBJ2-3; D is ambiguous. Germline assignment: CDR1 KGHSY and CDR2 FQNENV. The CDR3 length is 13 residues. Trimming cost V 4 bases and J 3 bases, with 8 bases left between them. CDR3 bases: TGTGCCAGCAGCCCACCCGGGACAGATACGCAGTATTTT. Translation: CASSPPGTDTQYF.

J is TRBJ2-1 and V is TRBV4-3; maybe TRBD2 (6 bases). The CDR3 covers 15 residues. The germline V gene encodes CDR1 LGHNA and CDR2 YSLEER. V lost 0 bases and J 12 bases, leaving 18 bases between the germline ends. CDR3 protein: CASSQEREHVAGQFF. Here the CDR3 DNA reads TGCGCCAGCAGCCAAGAGCGGGAACACGTGGCAGGGCAGTTCTTC.

This rearrangement joins TRBV19 to TRBJ2-5; no clear D. The V end lost 3 bases, the J end lost 3 bases, and 8 bases lay between the germline ends. Looked up from germline, CDR1 is LNHDA and CDR2 is SQIVND (reference sequence). The CDR3 consists of 13 residues. The CDR3 bases are TGTGCCAGTAGTATGGATCAGGAAGAGACCCAGTACTTC. It is translated as CASSMDQEETQYF.

The genes are TRBV18 and TRBJ1-2; a weak D match, TRBD1 (6 bases). CDR3 length: 14 amino acids. Germline V CDR1 and CDR2: KGHSH, LQKENI. The V end lost 3 bases, the J end lost 4 bases, and 12 bases lay between the germline ends. The CDR3 DNA sequence: TGTGCCAGCTCACCCCGGGGGGGCGGCTATGGCTACACCTTC. Protein product: CASSPRGGGYGYTF.

The V call is TRBV18, the J call TRBJ1-4; D gene uncertain. The CDR3 consists of 13 residues. Germline V lookup: CDR1 KGHSH, CDR2 LQKENI. The ends were cut back, 5 bases at V and 6 bases at J, with 10 bases in the middle. CDR3 amino acids: CASSTVSYEKLFF. DNA of the CDR3: TGTGCCAGCTCAACAGTTTCATATGAAAAACTGTTTTTT.